This TCR beta chain was profiled in a study of blood T cell repertoires in COVID-19 (dated by TCRdb to about 2020). For context, the study as a whole: Samples covering the acute and convalescent phases of COVID-19 were provided by collaborators in the United States, Italy and Spain. The material from the prospective study consisted of cDNA or gDNA derived from T cells, B-cell-depleted T cells, or PBMCs. Subjects who had been exposed to COVID-19, were actively infected with it, or had recovered from it provided the deeply sampled blood TCRbeta repertoires that made up the dataset. The repertoires were made available in a free public database intended to serve as a resource for research on the immune response to SARS-CoV-2. The samples were drawn from two sources: the first 160 participants of the ongoing ImmuneRACE study, and about 1,300 subjects contributed by 6 global collaborators. Sample metadata almost always included a de-identified subject ID, COVID-19 status, age in years and sex. HLA class I and class II types, where available, came from metadata supplied by the sample provider rather than from assay-based typing. Beyond this particular receptor, the publication reports: The quantity of clinical and demographic metadata differed by source and by participant and was supplied without curation.

This clone was detected once. Its cognate antigen has yet to be identified. No qualities accompany the bases; no much larger clone lies one base away. Enrolling through a virtual design, the prospective study's participants ranged in age from roughly 18 to 100 years and lived across 20 to 30 United States geographic areas. In the prospective study, cohorts were assigned on the basis of participant-reported clinical history obtained from a screening survey and a study questionnaire. For ImmuneRACE Cohort 3, a participant was defined as recovered based on two consecutive negative NP/OP PCR tests, clearance by a healthcare professional, or resolution of symptoms. Each participant in the prospective study had whole blood, serum and a nasopharyngeal or oropharyngeal swab collected by mobile phlebotomists. Participants in the prospective study had the option to provide additional blood draws and questionnaires over a roughly 2-month period. Before DNA extraction, prospective study blood samples were shipped either frozen or at room temperature.

TCRbeta CDR3 regions were amplified from genomic DNA using the immunoSEQ Assay, a bias-controlled multiplex PCR. For the original study's pipeline: The number of nucleated cells in each sample was estimated by amplification of reference gene primers within the assay. Sequence reads were collapsed and filtered to measure the absolute abundance of every unique TCRbeta CDR3 rearrangement. For each sample, productive Simpson clonality was calculated as the square root of Simpson's diversity index across productive rearrangements. Entries here come from immuneACCESS through TCRdb and include only in-frame sequences with V and J called. Some clones fail to appear in such tables; in the studies checked, an unresolved V gene covers under half of the shortfall, and the cause of the remainder is unknown. V, J and clone size were drawn from that table, and D and trimming were deduced from the DNA. Here the sample has around 210,000 clones; roughly nine tenths occur a single time. The top ten clones comprise approximately 8.2% of the sample.

CDR1 MNHEY and CDR2 SVGAGI are derived from the germline V gene. Trimming leaves V shorter by 8 bases and J shorter by 8 bases, with the junction holding 10 bases beyond the gene matches. Spanning cysteine to phenylalanine, the CDR3 consists of 13 amino acids. CDR3 DNA is the only sequence kept; it has 39 bases, read in frame from the first base. Recombination linked TRBV6-5 to TRBJ1-2, with 8 bases in between that match TRBD1. The receptor was isolated from a woman in her late teens or twenties who had recovered from COVID-19. The specimen sequenced was PBMCs or T cells enriched from blood (not recorded which). Here the CDR3 is given as CASGKDRAVGYTF. The DNA reads TGTGCCAGCGGAAAGGACAGGGCAGTGGGCTACACCTTC.